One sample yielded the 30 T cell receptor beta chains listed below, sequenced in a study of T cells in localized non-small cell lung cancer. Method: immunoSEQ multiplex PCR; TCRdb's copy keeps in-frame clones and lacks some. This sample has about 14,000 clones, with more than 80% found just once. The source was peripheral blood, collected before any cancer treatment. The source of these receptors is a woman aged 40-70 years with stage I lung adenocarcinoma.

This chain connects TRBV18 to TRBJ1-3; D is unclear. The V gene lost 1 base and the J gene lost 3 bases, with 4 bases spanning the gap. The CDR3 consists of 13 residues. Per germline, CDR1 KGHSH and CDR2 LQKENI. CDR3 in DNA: TGTGCCAGCTCACCACAGAATGGAAACACCATATATTTT. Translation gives CASSPQNGNTIYF.

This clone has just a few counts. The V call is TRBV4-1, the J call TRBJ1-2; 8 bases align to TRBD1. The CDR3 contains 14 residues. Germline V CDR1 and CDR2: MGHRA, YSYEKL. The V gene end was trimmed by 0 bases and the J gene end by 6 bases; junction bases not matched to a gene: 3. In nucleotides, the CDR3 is TGCGCCAGCAGCCAAGACAGGGGGCGAGATGGCTACACCTTC. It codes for CASSQDRGRDGYTF.

The CDR3 is CASGSATGRFSQPQHF. In DNA form, the CDR3 reads TGTGCTAGTGGTTCCGCCACCGGGCGGTTCAGTCAGCCCCAGCATTTT. J is TRBJ1-5 and V is TRBV12-5; D gene ambiguous. This CDR3 is 16 amino acids long. CDR1 and CDR2 from the germline V gene are LGHNT and FRNRAP. The V and J ends lost 4 bases and 6 bases respectively, with 19 bases between them.

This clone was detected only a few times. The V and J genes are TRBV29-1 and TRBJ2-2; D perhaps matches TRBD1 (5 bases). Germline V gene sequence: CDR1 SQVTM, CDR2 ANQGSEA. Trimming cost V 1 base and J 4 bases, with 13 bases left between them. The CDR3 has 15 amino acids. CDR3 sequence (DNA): TGCAGCGTTGAAGGGGCCCAGGGTTCCACCGGGGAGCTGTTTTTT. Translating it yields CSVEGAQGSTGELFF.

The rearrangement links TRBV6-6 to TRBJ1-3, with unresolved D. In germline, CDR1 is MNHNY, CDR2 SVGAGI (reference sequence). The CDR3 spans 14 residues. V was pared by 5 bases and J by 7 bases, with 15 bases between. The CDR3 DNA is TGTGCCAGCAGTCTAGGGAGTCAATCTAACACCATATATTTT. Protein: CASSLGSQSNTIYF.

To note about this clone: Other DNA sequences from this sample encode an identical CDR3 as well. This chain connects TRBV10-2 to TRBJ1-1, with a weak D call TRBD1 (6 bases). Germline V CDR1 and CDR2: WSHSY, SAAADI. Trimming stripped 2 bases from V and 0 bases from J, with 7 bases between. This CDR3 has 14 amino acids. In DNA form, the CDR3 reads TGCGCCAGCAGTGAGGGACAGATGAACACTGAAGCTTTCTTT. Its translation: CASSEGQMNTEAFF.

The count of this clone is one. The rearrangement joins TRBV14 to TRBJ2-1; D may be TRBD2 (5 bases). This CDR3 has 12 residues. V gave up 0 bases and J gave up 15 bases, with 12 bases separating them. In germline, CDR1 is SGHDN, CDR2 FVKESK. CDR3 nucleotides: TGTGCCAGCAGCCAAGACTTCGGGGTACCGTTCTTC. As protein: CASSQDFGVPFF.

The CDR3 nucleotides are TGTGCCAGCACGGGAGTAGGGTACGAGCAGTACTTC. This gives the protein CASTGVGYEQYF. V and J are TRBV2 and TRBJ2-7, with TRBD2 as a possible D gene (6 bases). This CDR3 has 12 amino acids. The germline V and J ends were trimmed by 7 bases and 4 bases, with 11 bases remaining between them. Germline assignment: CDR1 SNHLY and CDR2 FYNNEI.

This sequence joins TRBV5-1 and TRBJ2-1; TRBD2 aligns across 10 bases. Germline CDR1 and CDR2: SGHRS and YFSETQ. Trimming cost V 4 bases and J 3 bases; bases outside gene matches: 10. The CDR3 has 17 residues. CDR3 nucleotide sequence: TGCGCCAGCAGCCTTGGGCACCCTAGCGGGGGCTACAATGAGCAGTTCTTC. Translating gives CASSLGHPSGGYNEQFF.

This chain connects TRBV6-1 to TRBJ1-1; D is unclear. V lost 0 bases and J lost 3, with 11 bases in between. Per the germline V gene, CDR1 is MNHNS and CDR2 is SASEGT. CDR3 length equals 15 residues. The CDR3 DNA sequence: TGTGCCAGCAGTGAAGCTCCGGACCGCTACACTGAAGCTTTCTTT. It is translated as CASSEAPDRYTEAFF.

CDR3 DNA sequence: TGCAGCGTTGATACTGGGGGCCCCACAGATACGCAGTATTTT. This gives the protein CSVDTGGPTDTQYF. This chain joins TRBV29-1 and TRBJ2-3; tentative D call: TRBD1 (6 bases). This CDR3 spans 14 amino acids. Germline values: CDR1 SQVTM, CDR2 ANQGSEA. Trimming removed 3 bases from V and 2 bases from J, with 12 bases in between.

The chain's CDR3 is CASSIGLRPRDTQYF. The DNA of the CDR3 is TGTGCCAGTAGTATTGGTTTGCGGCCTCGGGATACGCAGTATTTT. This chain connects TRBV19 to TRBJ2-3; D is ambiguous. Looked up from germline, CDR1 is LNHDA and CDR2 is SQIVND (reference sequence). The CDR3 consists of 15 residues. Trimming took 3 bases from V and 6 from J, leaving 16 bases between them. The entire variable domain, with the rest obtained from reference TRBV19 and TRBJ2-3, is as follows: DGGITQSPKYLFRKEGQNVTLSCEQNLNHDAMYWYRQDPGQGLRLIYYSQIVNDFQKGDIAEGYSVSREKKESFPLTVTSAQKNPTAFYLCASSIGLRPRDTQYFGPGTRLTVL.

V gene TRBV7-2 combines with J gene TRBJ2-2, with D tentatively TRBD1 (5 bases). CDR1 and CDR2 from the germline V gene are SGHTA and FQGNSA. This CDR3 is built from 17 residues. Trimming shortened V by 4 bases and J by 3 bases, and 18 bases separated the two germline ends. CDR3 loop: CASSSIPTAFDTGELFF. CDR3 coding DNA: TGTGCCAGCAGCTCGATCCCGACAGCTTTTGACACCGGGGAGCTGTTTTTT.

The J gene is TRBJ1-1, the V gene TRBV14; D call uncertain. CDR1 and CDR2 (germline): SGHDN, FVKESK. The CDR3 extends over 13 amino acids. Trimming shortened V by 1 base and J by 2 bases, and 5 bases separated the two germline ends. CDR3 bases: TGTGCCAGCAGCCAAGGGACCAACACTGAAGCTTTCTTT. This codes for CASSQGTNTEAFF.

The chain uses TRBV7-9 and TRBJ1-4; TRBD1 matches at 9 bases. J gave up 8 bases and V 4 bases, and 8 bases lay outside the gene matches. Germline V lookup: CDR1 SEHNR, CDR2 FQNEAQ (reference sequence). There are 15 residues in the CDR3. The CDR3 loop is CASSWRQGVGEKLFF. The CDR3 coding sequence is TGTGCCAGCAGCTGGCGACAGGGGGTAGGCGAAAAACTGTTTTTT.

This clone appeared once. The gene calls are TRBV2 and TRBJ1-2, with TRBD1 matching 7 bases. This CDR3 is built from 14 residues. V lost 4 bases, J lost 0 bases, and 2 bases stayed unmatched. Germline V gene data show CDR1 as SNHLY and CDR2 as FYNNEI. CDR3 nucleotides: TGTGCCAGCAGTGGGACAGGCACTAACTATGGCTACACCTTC. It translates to CASSGTGTNYGYTF.

The CDR3, as DNA: TGTGCCAGCAGCCTTGGCGGGCATTACAATGAGCAGTTCTTC. Encoded protein: CASSLGGHYNEQFF. V gene TRBV14 combines with J gene TRBJ2-1; D possibly corresponds to TRBD2 (5 bases). CDR3 length: 14 amino acids. The V and J ends lost 4 bases and 4 bases respectively, with 11 bases between them. CDR1 is SGHDN and CDR2 is FVKESK in the germline V gene.

For the CDR3, the DNA is TGTGCCAGCAGCGCTTCGGGACTAGCGGGGGTCTACGAGCAGTACTTC. Residues: CASSASGLAGVYEQYF. The chain has TRBV9 and TRBJ2-7, with 14 positions matching TRBD2. Germline values: CDR1 SGDLS, CDR2 YYNGEE. Losses at the gene ends were 3 bases for V and 3 bases for J; bases not matched to a gene: 5. The CDR3 runs 16 residues.

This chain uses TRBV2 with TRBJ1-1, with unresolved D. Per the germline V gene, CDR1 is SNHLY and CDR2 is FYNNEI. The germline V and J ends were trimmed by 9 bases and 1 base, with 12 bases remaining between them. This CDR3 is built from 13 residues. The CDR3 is CARQTRTNTEAFF. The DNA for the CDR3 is TGTGCCAGACAGACACGGACGAACACTGAAGCTTTCTTT.

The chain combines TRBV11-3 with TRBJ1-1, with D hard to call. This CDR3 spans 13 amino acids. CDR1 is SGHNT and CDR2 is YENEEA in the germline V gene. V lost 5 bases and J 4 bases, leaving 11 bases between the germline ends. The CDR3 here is CASSLTRSTEAFF. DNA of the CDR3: TGTGCCAGCAGCCTGACACGTTCCACTGAAGCTTTCTTT.

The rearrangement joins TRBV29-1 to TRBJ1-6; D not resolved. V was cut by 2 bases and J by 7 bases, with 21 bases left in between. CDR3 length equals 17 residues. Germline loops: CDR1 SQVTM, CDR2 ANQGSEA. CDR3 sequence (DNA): TGCAGCGTTGAACCCCGCCGGGTGCCAACTTTAAATTCACCCCTCCACTTT. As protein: CSVEPRRVPTLNSPLHF.

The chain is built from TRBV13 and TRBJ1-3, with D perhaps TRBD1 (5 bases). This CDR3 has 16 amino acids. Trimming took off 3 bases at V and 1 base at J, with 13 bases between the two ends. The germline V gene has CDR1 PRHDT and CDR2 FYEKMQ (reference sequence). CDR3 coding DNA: TGTGCCAGCAGCTTGACCGGGGCGAAATCTGGAAACACCATATATTTT. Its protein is CASSLTGAKSGNTIYF.

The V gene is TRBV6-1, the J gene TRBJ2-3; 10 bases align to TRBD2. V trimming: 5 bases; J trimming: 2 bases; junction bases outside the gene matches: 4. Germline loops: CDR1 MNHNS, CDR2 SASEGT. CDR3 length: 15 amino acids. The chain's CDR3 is CASSPTSGDTDTQYF. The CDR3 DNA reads TGTGCCAGCAGTCCAACTAGCGGGGACACAGATACGCAGTATTTT.

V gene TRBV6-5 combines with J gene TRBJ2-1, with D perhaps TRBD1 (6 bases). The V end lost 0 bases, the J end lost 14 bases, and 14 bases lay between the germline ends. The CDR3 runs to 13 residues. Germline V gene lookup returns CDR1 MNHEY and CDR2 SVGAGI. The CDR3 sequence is CASSYSRGNDKFF. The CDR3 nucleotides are TGTGCCAGCAGTTACTCCAGGGGCAATGATAAGTTCTTC.

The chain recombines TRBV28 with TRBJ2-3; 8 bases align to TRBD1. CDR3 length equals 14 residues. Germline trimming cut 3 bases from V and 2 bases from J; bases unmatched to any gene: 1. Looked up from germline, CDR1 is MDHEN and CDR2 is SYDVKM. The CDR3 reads CASSFQGATDTQYF. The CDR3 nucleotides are TGTGCCAGCAGTTTCCAGGGGGCCACAGATACGCAGTATTTT.

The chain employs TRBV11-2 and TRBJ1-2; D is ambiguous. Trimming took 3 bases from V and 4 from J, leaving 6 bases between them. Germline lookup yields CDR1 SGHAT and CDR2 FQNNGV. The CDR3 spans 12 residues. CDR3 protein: CASSLGFYGYTF. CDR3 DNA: TGTGCCAGCAGCTTGGGGTTCTATGGCTACACCTTC.

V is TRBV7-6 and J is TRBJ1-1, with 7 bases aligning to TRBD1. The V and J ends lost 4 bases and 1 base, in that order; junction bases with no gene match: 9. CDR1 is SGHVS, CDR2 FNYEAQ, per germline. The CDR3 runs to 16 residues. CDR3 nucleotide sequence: TGTGCCAGCAGCTCCCCCGGGACAGTGTCGAACACTGAAGCTTTCTTT. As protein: CASSSPGTVSNTEAFF.

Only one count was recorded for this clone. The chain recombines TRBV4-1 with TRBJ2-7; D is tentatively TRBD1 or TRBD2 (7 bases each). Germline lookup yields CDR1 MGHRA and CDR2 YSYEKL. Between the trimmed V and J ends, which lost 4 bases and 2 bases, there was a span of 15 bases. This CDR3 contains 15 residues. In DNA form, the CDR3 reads TGCGCCAGCAGCCCCAGGGGGGGCAGGACCTACGAGCAGTACTTC. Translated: CASSPRGGRTYEQYF.

Written as DNA, the CDR3 is TGTGCCACCCGGAAGGGGCCCATCTATGGCTACACCTTC. This translates into CATRKGPIYGYTF. The chain combines TRBV19 with TRBJ1-2; possibly TRBD1 for D (5 bases). The V gene's germline CDR1 is LNHDA and CDR2 SQIVND (reference sequence). V gave up 10 bases and J gave up 4 bases, with 16 bases separating them. This CDR3 has 13 amino acids.

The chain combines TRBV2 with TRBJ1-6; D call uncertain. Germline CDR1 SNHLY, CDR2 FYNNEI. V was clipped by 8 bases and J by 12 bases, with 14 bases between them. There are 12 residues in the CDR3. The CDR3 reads CASGNGEGPLHF. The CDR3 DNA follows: TGTGCCAGCGGGAACGGAGAAGGACCCCTCCACTTT.